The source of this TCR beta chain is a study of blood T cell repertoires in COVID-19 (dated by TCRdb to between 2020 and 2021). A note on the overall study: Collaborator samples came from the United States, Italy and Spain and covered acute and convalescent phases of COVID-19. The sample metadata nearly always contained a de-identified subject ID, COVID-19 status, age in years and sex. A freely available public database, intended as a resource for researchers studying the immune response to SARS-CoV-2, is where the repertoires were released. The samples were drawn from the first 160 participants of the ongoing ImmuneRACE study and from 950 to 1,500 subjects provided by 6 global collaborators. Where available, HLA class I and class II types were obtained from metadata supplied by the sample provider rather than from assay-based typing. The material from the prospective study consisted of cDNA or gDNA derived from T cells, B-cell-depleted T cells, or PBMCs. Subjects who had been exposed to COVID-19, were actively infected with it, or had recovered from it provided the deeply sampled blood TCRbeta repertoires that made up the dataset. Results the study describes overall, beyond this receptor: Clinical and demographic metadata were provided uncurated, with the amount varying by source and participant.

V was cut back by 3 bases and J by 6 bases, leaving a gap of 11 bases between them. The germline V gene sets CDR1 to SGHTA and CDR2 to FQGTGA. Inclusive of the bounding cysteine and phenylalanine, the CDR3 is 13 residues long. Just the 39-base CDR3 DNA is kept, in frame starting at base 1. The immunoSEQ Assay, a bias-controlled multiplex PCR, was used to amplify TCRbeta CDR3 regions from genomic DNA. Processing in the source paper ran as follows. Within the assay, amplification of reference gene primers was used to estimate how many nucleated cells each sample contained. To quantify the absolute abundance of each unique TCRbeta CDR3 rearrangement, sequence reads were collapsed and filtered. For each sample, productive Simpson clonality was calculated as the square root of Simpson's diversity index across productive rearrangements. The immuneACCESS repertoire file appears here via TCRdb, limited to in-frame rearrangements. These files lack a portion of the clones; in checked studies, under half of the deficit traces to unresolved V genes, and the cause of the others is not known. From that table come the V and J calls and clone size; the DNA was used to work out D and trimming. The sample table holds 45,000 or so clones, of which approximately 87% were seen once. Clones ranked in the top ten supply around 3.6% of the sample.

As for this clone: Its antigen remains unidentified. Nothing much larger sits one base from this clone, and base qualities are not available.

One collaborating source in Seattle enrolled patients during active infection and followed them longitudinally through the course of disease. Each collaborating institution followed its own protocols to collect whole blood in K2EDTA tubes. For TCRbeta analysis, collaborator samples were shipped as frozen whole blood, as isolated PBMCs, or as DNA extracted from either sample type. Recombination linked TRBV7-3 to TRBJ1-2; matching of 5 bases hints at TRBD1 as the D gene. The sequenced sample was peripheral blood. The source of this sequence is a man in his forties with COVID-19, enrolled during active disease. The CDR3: CASSFRQGNGYTF. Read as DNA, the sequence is TGTGCCAGCAGCTTTCGGCAGGGTAATGGCTACACCTTC.